The entry below gives a single T cell receptor beta chain sequence along with its context. This specimen belongs to a study of blood T cell repertoires in COVID-19. Study at large: Samples of COVID-19 (acute and convalescent) were obtained from the United States, Italy and Spain. PBMCs, B-cell-depleted T cells, or T cells were the source of the cDNA or gDNA that made up the material.

In the study's own analysis: Cell counts per sample came from amplifying reference gene primers. Assay used: immunoSEQ multiplex PCR; TCRdb lists only in-frame clones, some missing. V, J and clone size derive from that table, while D and trimming were established from the DNA sequence. The sample lists 30,000 to 40,000 clones; over 80% were seen once. The TCR was taken from a woman aged 25 to 39 in a cohort sampled during active COVID-19. Sequences were obtained from peripheral blood.

The CDR3 DNA reads TGCGCCAGCAGCTTCAGCGGGGGACAGGGTTTAGCGGGCAATGAGCAGTTCTTC. Protein sequence: CASSFSGGQGLAGNEQFF. The rearrangement uses TRBV5-1 and TRBJ2-1, with D perhaps TRBD1 (9 bases). Trimming removed 2 bases from V and 6 bases from J, with 24 bases in between. Germline V gene data show CDR1 as SGHRS and CDR2 as YFSETQ. CDR3 length: 18 residues.